Here is one TCR beta chain with its context. Its target is unknown. Sequenced by immunoSEQ multiplex PCR; TCRdb stores in-frame clones only, minus some. The sample lists 110,000 to 150,000 clones; approximately 83% were seen once. The data derive from a study of T cell responses to AZD1222 COVID-19 vaccine. The overall study: Second-dose intervals of approximately 4 or approximately 12 weeks were pooled. General observations from the study: There were vaccine-associated CD4 TCRs across spike, dominant at 160-218 and 743-854. Most donors were white British, females outnumbered males, and clonal diversity was possibly underestimated.

The germline V gene encodes CDR1 SGHVS and CDR2 FNYEAQ. Trimming removed 5 bases from V and 3 bases from J, with 16 bases in between. This CDR3 is 15 amino acids long. This TCR derives from an adult in good health. The chain couples TRBV7-6 to TRBJ1-2; D call uncertain. The sample here was peripheral blood, taken on day 0 of AZD1222 vaccination. The DNA of the CDR3 is TGTGCCAGCAGCCCTAGAGTGGGAGGGTACTATGGCTACACCTTC. Translating gives CASSPRVGGYYGYTF.